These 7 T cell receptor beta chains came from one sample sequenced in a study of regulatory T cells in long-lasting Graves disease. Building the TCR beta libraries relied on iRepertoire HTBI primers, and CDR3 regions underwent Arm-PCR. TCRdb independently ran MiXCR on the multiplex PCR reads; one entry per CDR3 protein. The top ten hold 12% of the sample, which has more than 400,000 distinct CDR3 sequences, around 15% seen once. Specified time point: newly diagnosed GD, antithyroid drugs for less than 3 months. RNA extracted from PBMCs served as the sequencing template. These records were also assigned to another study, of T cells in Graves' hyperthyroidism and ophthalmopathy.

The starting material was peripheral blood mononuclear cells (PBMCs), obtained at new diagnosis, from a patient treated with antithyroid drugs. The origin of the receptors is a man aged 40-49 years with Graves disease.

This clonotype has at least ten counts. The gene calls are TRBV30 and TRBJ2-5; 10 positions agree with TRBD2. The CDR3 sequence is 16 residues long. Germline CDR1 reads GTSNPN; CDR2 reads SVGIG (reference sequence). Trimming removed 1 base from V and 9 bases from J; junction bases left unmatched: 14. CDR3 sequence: CAWSGATSGRGWAQYF. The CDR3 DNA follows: TGTGCCTGGAGTGGGGCAACGAGCGGGAGGGGGTGGGCCCAGTACTTC.

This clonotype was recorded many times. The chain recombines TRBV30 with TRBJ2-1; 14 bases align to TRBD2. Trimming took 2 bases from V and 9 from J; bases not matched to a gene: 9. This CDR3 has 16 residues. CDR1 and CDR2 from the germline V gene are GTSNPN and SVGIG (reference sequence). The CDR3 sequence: CAWSPKGLAGGVEQFF. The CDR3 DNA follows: TGTGCCTGGAGTCCAAAAGGACTAGCGGGAGGTGTTGAGCAGTTCTTC.

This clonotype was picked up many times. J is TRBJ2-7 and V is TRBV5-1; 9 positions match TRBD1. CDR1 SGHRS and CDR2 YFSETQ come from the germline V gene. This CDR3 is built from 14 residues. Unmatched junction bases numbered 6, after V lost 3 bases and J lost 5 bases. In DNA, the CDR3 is TGCGCCAGCAGCTCGGGACAGGGCCCCCACGAGCAGTACTTC. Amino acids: CASSSGQGPHEQYF. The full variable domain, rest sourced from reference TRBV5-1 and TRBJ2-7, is KAGVTQTPRYLIKTRGQQVTLSCSPISGHRSVSWYQQTPGQGLQFLFEYFSETQRNKGNFPGRFSGRQFSNSRSEMNVSTLELGDSALYLCASSSGQGPHEQYFGPGTRLTVT.

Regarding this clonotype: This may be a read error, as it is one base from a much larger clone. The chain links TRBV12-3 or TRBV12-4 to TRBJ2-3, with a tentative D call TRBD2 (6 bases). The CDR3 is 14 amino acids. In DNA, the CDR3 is TGTGCCAGCAAGCGGGTCGCTTTCACAGGTACGCAGTATTTT. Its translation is CASKRVAFTGTQYF.

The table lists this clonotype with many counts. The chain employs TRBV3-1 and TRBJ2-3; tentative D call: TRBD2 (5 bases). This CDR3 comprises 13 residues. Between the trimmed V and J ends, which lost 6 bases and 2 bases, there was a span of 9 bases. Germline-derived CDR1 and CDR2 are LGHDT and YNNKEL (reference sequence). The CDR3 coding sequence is TGTGCCAGCAGACTCGGACTCACAGATACGCAGTATTTT. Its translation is CASRLGLTDTQYF.

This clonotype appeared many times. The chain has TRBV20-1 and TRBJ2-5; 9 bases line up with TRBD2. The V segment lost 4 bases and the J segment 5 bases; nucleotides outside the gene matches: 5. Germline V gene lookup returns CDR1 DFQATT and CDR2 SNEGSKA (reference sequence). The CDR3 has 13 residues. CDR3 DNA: TGCAGTGCTACCCGCGGGGGGGGGGAGACCCAGTACTTC. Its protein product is CSATRGGGETQYF.

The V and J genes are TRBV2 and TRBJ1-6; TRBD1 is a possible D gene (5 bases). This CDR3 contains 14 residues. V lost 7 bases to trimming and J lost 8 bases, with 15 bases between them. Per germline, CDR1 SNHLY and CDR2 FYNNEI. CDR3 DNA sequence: TGTGCCAGCAACGAGGGGTTAGGGTATTCACCCCTCCACTTT. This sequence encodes CASNEGLGYSPLHF.